These 27 T cell receptor beta chains originate from one sample sequenced in a study of memory CD8 T cells in hepatitis C reinfection. TCRdb's copy holds only in-frame clones and misses some; the assay was immunoSEQ multiplex PCR. The sample lists about 50,000 clones, roughly nine tenths occurring once. Documented time point: pre-reinfection, 55 to 20 weeks before reinfection detection. Sorted cells were sequenced directly ex vivo without any in vitro expansion. The sequenced sample consisted of naive CD8+ T cells sorted from blood. All receptors derive from a man younger than 35 with hepatitis C virus infection.

CDR3 sequence reads: CAWSPYNTGELFF. The CDR3 region has the DNA TGTGCCTGGAGCCCCTATAACACCGGGGAGCTGTTTTTT. V is TRBV30 and J is TRBJ2-2, with no clear D. Germline V gene data show CDR1 as GTSNPN and CDR2 as SVGIG (reference sequence). CDR3 size: 13 residues. The V gene lost 3 bases and the J gene lost 2 bases, with 7 bases spanning the gap.

This sequence joins TRBV5-4 and TRBJ1-1; TRBD1 matches 10 bases. After removal of 4 bases from V and 4 bases from J, the junction contained 7 bases not matched to a gene. CDR3 length: 15 amino acids. Germline CDR1 and CDR2: SGHNT and YYREEE (reference sequence). The CDR3 reads CASSDRTGGITEAFF. The CDR3 DNA reads TGTGCCAGCAGCGATAGGACAGGGGGGATCACTGAAGCTTTCTTT.

The rearrangement links TRBV15 to TRBJ2-5; TRBD2 matches at 12 bases. The CDR3 totals 15 residues. CDR1 and CDR2 (germline): LNHNV, YYDKDF (reference sequence). V shed 4 bases and J 2 bases; nucleotides not matched to a gene: 2. The CDR3 nucleotides are TGTGCCACCAGCAAAGGACTAGCGGGACAAGAGACCCAGTACTTC. The encoded protein is CATSKGLAGQETQYF. Full variable domain (outside the CDR3, taken from reference TRBV15 and TRBJ2-5): DAMVIQNPRYQVTQFGKPVTLSCSQTLNHNVMYWYQQKSSQAPKLLFHYYDKDFNNEADTPDNFQSRRPNTSFCFLDIRSPGLGDTAMYLCATSKGLAGQETQYFGPGTRLLVL.

This chain uses TRBV27 with TRBJ2-2; D gene ambiguous. Germline CDR1 is MNHEY and CDR2 is SMNVEV (reference sequence). This CDR3 is built from 17 residues. Trimming took off 0 bases at V and 5 bases at J, with 16 bases between the two ends. For the CDR3, the DNA is TGTGCCAGCAGTTTATCCCCACGAGATACCATGACCGGGGAGCTGTTTTTT. Residues: CASSLSPRDTMTGELFF.

This rearrangement joins TRBV28 to TRBJ1-4; 9 bases map to TRBD1. V lost 6 bases and J lost 3; bases outside the gene matches: 5. The V gene's germline CDR1 is MDHEN and CDR2 SYDVKM. The CDR3 contains 15 residues. The CDR3 reads CASRVQGAANEKLFF. CDR3 bases: TGTGCCAGCAGAGTACAGGGGGCTGCTAATGAAAAACTGTTTTTT.

This chain joins TRBV6-4 and TRBJ2-3; 7 bases are a match to TRBD1. With 5 bases clipped from V and 1 base from J, the junction kept 3 bases outside the gene matches. Germline V gives CDR1 MRHNA, CDR2 SNTAGT. CDR3 length: 14 residues. The DNA of the CDR3 is TGTGCCAGCAGTACAGGGGTGGGCACAGATACGCAGTATTTT. It translates to CASSTGVGTDTQYF.

The sample holds one count of this clone. V is TRBV4-1 and J is TRBJ2-2; maybe TRBD1 (6 bases). There are 16 residues in the CDR3. With 4 bases removed from V and 0 bases from J, the gap between germline ends came to 12 bases. The V gene's germline CDR1 is MGHRA and CDR2 YSYEKL. The CDR3 is CASSPRQVANTGELFF. As DNA, the CDR3 is TGCGCCAGCAGCCCCAGACAGGTAGCGAACACCGGGGAGCTGTTTTTT.

The chain recombines TRBV6-5 with TRBJ2-2, with 7 nucleotides matching TRBD2. The V gene end was trimmed by 6 bases and the J gene end by 1 base; junction bases not matched to a gene: 2. The CDR3 contains 14 residues. CDR1 and CDR2 from the germline V gene are MNHEY and SVGAGI. The CDR3 sequence: CASSAGENTGELFF. The CDR3 DNA sequence: TGTGCCAGCAGCGCGGGGGAGAACACCGGGGAGCTGTTTTTT.

This chain joins TRBV5-1 and TRBJ2-3; 13 bases are a match to TRBD2. Germline V gene sequence: CDR1 SGHRS, CDR2 YFSETQ. V shed 4 bases and J 5 bases; nucleotides not matched to a gene: 7. The CDR3 totals 16 residues. The CDR3 DNA follows: TGCGCCAGCAGCCTCGGACTAGCGGGGGCTATAGATACGCAGTATTTT. Amino acids: CASSLGLAGAIDTQYF.

The V gene is TRBV6-5, the J gene TRBJ2-3, with 9 bases aligning to TRBD2. The CDR3 loop spans 15 amino acids. Germline CDR1 reads MNHEY; CDR2 reads SVGAGI. With 2 bases clipped from V and 3 bases from J, the junction kept 3 bases outside the gene matches. CDR3 in DNA: TGTGCCAGCAGTTACGTGGCGGGGGGGACAGATACGCAGTATTTT. The encoded protein is CASSYVAGGTDTQYF.

This rearrangement joins TRBV5-1 to TRBJ1-2, with TRBD1 matching 8 bases. Germline V gene data show CDR1 as SGHRS and CDR2 as YFSETQ. With V trimmed by 0 bases and J by 6 bases, 1 base remained unmatched. The length of the CDR3 is 13 residues. CDR3 region: CASSLAGGDGYTF. In DNA, the CDR3 is TGCGCCAGCAGCTTGGCAGGGGGCGATGGCTACACCTTC.

V is TRBV28 and J is TRBJ2-1; possibly TRBD1 for D (6 bases). V lost 6 bases and J 3 bases, leaving 9 bases between the germline ends. From germline, CDR1 is MDHEN and CDR2 SYDVKM. CDR3 length: 13 residues. CDR3 bases: TGTGCCAGCAGACAGGGAAACTACAATGAGCAGTTCTTC. Amino acids: CASRQGNYNEQFF.

The chain uses TRBV19 and TRBJ1-1; D is perhaps TRBD1 (6 bases). Germline loops: CDR1 LNHDA, CDR2 SQIVND (reference sequence). V was clipped by 7 bases and J by 4 bases, with 16 bases between them. The CDR3 totals 14 residues. The CDR3: CASTMMGAGTEAFF. DNA of the CDR3: TGTGCCAGTACCATGATGGGGGCGGGCACTGAAGCTTTCTTT.

This rearrangement joins TRBV19 to TRBJ2-1; TRBD2 agrees at 11 bases. J lost 14 bases, V lost 1 base, and 10 bases had no gene match. Germline-derived CDR1 and CDR2 are LNHDA and SQIVND (reference sequence). The CDR3 spans 15 residues. The CDR3 here is CASSIGVLAGGPKFF. CDR3 DNA: TGTGCCAGTAGTATAGGAGTTTTAGCGGGGGGGCCTAAGTTCTTC.

The rearrangement joins TRBV11-2 to TRBJ1-1, with 9 bases aligning to TRBD1. This CDR3 contains 15 residues. CDR1 SGHAT and CDR2 FQNNGV come from the germline V gene. V shed 1 base and J 4 bases; nucleotides not matched to a gene: 4. The CDR3 region has the DNA TGTGCCAGCAGCTTAGTTACAGGGGGCTTCACTGAAGCTTTCTTT. Its translation: CASSLVTGGFTEAFF.

V is TRBV7-2 and J is TRBJ2-5, with 13 bases fitting TRBD2. V lost 0 bases to trimming and J lost 5 bases; unmatched junction nucleotides: 3. The CDR3 runs 16 residues. CDR1 and CDR2 (germline): SGHTA, FQGNSA. The CDR3 coding sequence is TGTGCCAGCAGCTTAGCTCGACTAGCGGGAGGCGAGACCCAGTACTTC. Protein sequence: CASSLARLAGGETQYF.

The chain has TRBV6-6 and TRBJ2-2; 8 nucleotides match TRBD1. Germline CDR1 is MNHNY and CDR2 is SVGAGI (reference sequence). The CDR3 extends over 15 amino acids. Trimming at V came to 5 bases and at J to 4 bases, leaving 6 bases not matched to a gene. This CDR3 is CASSATGASTGELFF. The DNA for the CDR3 is TGTGCCAGCAGTGCGACAGGGGCGAGCACCGGGGAGCTGTTTTTT.

A single count supports this clone. The CDR3 loop reads CSVFSTNEQFF. CDR3 in DNA: TGCAGCGTCTTTAGTACCAATGAGCAGTTCTTC. The chain is built from TRBV29-1 and TRBJ2-1; no definite D call. Trimming took off 6 bases at V and 6 bases at J, with 9 bases between the two ends. Germline CDR1 is SQVTM and CDR2 is ANQGSEA. The CDR3 runs 11 residues.

This clone came up once. The rearrangement links TRBV7-9 to TRBJ1-3, with D maybe TRBD1 (6 bases). Germline V gives CDR1 SEHNR, CDR2 FQNEAQ (reference sequence). V was clipped by 3 bases and J by 7 bases, with 19 bases between them. CDR3 length equals 16 residues. The DNA of the CDR3 is TGTGCCAGCAGCTTCGGGACACCTTTTGTCGGGAACACCATATATTTT. This encodes CASSFGTPFVGNTIYF.

The chain is built from TRBV6-5 and TRBJ1-6, with TRBD1 as a possible D gene (5 bases). Between the trimmed V and J ends, which lost 2 bases and 7 bases, there was a span of 9 bases. From germline, CDR1 is MNHEY and CDR2 SVGAGI. This CDR3 region has 14 residues. Here the CDR3 reads CASSYGGENSPLHF. In DNA, the CDR3 is TGTGCCAGCAGTTACGGGGGGGAAAATTCACCCCTCCACTTT.

V and J are TRBV18 and TRBJ2-1, with TRBD2 matching 14 bases. CDR3 size: 16 residues. Germline V gene data show CDR1 as KGHSH and CDR2 as LQKENI. V gave up 5 bases and J gave up 7 bases; unmatched junction bases: 7. CDR3 DNA sequence: TGTGCCAGCTCAAGTGGGACTAGCGGGAGTGAGAATGAGCAGTTCTTC. It specifies CASSSGTSGSENEQFF. The entire variable domain, with the rest obtained from reference TRBV18 and TRBJ2-1, is as follows: NAGVMQNPRHLVRRRGQEARLRCSPMKGHSHVYWYRQLPEEGLKFMVYLQKENIIDESGMPKERFSAEFPKEGPSILRIQQVVRGDSAAYFCASSSGTSGSENEQFFGPGTRLTVL.

The chain employs TRBV9 and TRBJ1-2; D uncertain. The V end lost 3 bases, the J end lost 2 bases, and 5 bases lay between the germline ends. This CDR3 region has 12 residues. Germline loops: CDR1 SGDLS, CDR2 YYNGEE. The CDR3 nucleotides read TGTGCCAGCAGCGCAGCGAACTATGGCTACACCTTC. Residues: CASSAANYGYTF.

This chain links TRBV25-1 with TRBJ1-2; D is perhaps TRBD1 (5 bases). CDR3 length: 13 residues. Trimming left V 8 bases short and J 3 bases short, with 13 bases between. Germline-derived CDR1 and CDR2 are MGHDK and SYGVNS. The CDR3 sequence: CASARGGDYGYTF. Written as DNA, the CDR3 is TGTGCCAGCGCCCGCGGGGGGGACTATGGCTACACCTTC.

This chain joins TRBV30 and TRBJ1-6, with 10 bases matching TRBD1. Germline V CDR1 and CDR2: GTSNPN, SVGIG (reference sequence). The CDR3 length is 15 residues. Trimming took 2 bases from V and 7 from J; bases not matched to a gene: 5. Written as DNA, the CDR3 is TGTGCCTGGAGTCGCAGGACAGGGGGGAATTCACCCCTCCACTTT. It codes for CAWSRRTGGNSPLHF.

The V and J genes are TRBV28 and TRBJ2-4; maybe TRBD2 (5 bases). This CDR3 is built from 15 residues. Germline V gene sequence: CDR1 MDHEN, CDR2 SYDVKM. The V gene lost 5 bases and the J gene lost 0 bases, with 11 bases spanning the gap. The CDR3, as DNA: TGTGCCAGCAGTCGGGATCGACTAGCCAAAAACATTCAGTACTTC. Protein: CASSRDRLAKNIQYF.

This chain links TRBV6-5 with TRBJ1-2; D possibly corresponds to TRBD1 (5 bases). The CDR3 is made up of 12 amino acids. Germline V gene data show CDR1 as MNHEY and CDR2 as SVGAGI. V was shortened by 11 bases and J by 7 bases, with 17 bases between the two germline ends. The CDR3 is CACNGGLSGYTF. CDR3 coding DNA: TGTGCCTGCAACGGGGGATTGAGTGGCTACACCTTC.

The rearrangement uses TRBV28 and TRBJ2-7, with D perhaps TRBD1 (5 bases). Germline loops: CDR1 MDHEN, CDR2 SYDVKM. The CDR3 is 12 amino acids. Between the trimmed V and J ends, which lost 11 bases and 7 bases, there was a span of 18 bases. The CDR3 loop reads CAGPSGSEEQYF. CDR3 DNA: TGTGCCGGGCCCTCAGGGTCAGAGGAGCAGTACTTC.